Listed here are 10 T cell receptor beta chains from one sample, sequenced in a study of beta chain features in type 1 diabetes. The study's findings and limits: Shortening of TCRB CDR3s, moderate but significant, appeared in all four CD4+ subsets of Type 1 diabetes patients.

These receptors lack a known antigen. The isolated RNA, all of it, was reverse transcribed, so expressed TCRB transcripts were what got sequenced. Assay used: immunoSEQ multiplex PCR; TCRdb lists only in-frame clones, some missing. The sample includes about 740,000 clones, around 15% of them seen just once. The source material was naive CD4+ T cells from blood. Source of these receptors: a man younger than 35 with type 1 diabetes.

This clone was detected a few times. Within the sample, other DNA sequences also encode this same CDR3. This chain uses TRBV30 with TRBJ1-2; D is ambiguous. The V end lost 2 bases, the J end lost 1 base, and 5 bases lay between the germline ends. This CDR3 is 12 amino acids long. Germline assignment: CDR1 GTSNPN and CDR2 SVGIG (reference sequence). DNA of the CDR3: TGTGCCTGGAGTCGGGGTAACTATGGCTACACCTTC. Translation: CAWSRGNYGYTF.

There are a few counts of this clone. The rearrangement links TRBV6-5 to TRBJ2-1; maybe TRBD2 (5 bases). This CDR3 is built from 15 residues. Germline values: CDR1 MNHEY, CDR2 SVGAGI. Trimming stripped 2 bases from V and 8 bases from J, with 16 bases between. The CDR3, as DNA: TGTGCCAGCAGTTACCAAAGCGGCGAGCGGCATGAGCAGTTCTTC. It encodes CASSYQSGERHEQFF.

The chain links TRBV5-4 to TRBJ2-7; 9 bases are a match to TRBD1. From germline, CDR1 is SGHNT and CDR2 YYREEE (reference sequence). CDR3 length: 15 amino acids. V lost 4 bases and J lost 4; bases outside the gene matches: 9. The CDR3 DNA reads as TGTGCCAGCAGCCAAGGCGGGACAGGGATTTACGAGCAGTACTTC. Its translation is CASSQGGTGIYEQYF.

This clone was picked up a small number of times. The chain couples TRBV20-1 to TRBJ1-2, with D unresolved. This CDR3 region has 11 residues. Germline loops: CDR1 DFQATT, CDR2 SNEGSKA (reference sequence). V lost 4 bases and J 7 bases, leaving 10 bases between the germline ends. In DNA, the CDR3 is TGCAGTGCTACGACTGACACTGGCTACACCTTC. It codes for CSATTDTGYTF.

The chain joins TRBV19 to TRBJ2-5; 9 nucleotides match TRBD1. This CDR3 contains 15 residues. The germline gives CDR1 LNHDA, CDR2 SQIVND (reference sequence). Trimming cost V 4 bases and J 3 bases; bases outside gene matches: 6. CDR3: CASSTPRDREETQYF. The CDR3, as DNA: TGTGCCAGTAGTACGCCCCGGGACAGGGAAGAGACCCAGTACTTC.

This chain connects TRBV6-1 to TRBJ2-2; D gene uncertain. This CDR3 is built from 11 residues. The V end was cut by 5 bases, the J end by 5 bases, with 3 bases between. Germline assignment: CDR1 MNHNS and CDR2 SASEGT. The CDR3 region is CASSPTGELFF. The CDR3 DNA reads TGTGCCAGCAGTCCAACCGGGGAGCTGTTTTTT.

The chain carries TRBV30 and TRBJ1-5; 9 nucleotides match TRBD1. Germline V gene lookup returns CDR1 GTSNPN and CDR2 SVGIG (reference sequence). V lost 4 bases, J lost 2 bases, and 9 bases stayed unmatched. The length of the CDR3 is 16 residues. CDR3 residues: CAWNFGGTGRNQPQHF. For the CDR3, the DNA is TGTGCCTGGAATTTTGGCGGGACAGGGCGCAATCAGCCCCAGCATTTT.

The chain is built from TRBV5-4 and TRBJ1-1, with 7 nucleotides matching TRBD1. V lost 2 bases and J lost 6; bases outside the gene matches: 7. CDR3 length: 14 amino acids. Germline V CDR1 and CDR2: SGHNT, YYREEE (reference sequence). CDR3 residues: CASSLMGQLAEAFF. CDR3 coding DNA: TGTGCCAGCAGCTTAATGGGACAGTTGGCTGAAGCTTTCTTT.

V is TRBV9 and J is TRBJ1-3; D is unclear. The ends were cut back, 0 bases at V and 1 base at J, with 5 bases in the middle. The germline V gene encodes CDR1 SGDLS and CDR2 YYNGEE. The CDR3 totals 14 residues. The DNA for the CDR3 is TGTGCCAGCAGCGTAGCCACATCTGGAAACACCATATATTTT. Protein product: CASSVATSGNTIYF.

The rearrangement links TRBV7-9 to TRBJ1-1; D remains unclear. The CDR3 is 15 residues long. Per the germline V gene, CDR1 is SEHNR and CDR2 is FQNEAQ (reference sequence). V shed 1 base and J shed 6 bases, with 15 bases lying between them. In DNA, the CDR3 is TGTGCCAGCAGCTTAGAAGGACTCCCAAAAGCTGAAGCTTTCTTT. Translated: CASSLEGLPKAEAFF.